What follows describes a single T cell receptor (beta chain). Its target is not known. The source of the sample is a study of OX40 agonist ivuxolimab in advanced cancers. The data were produced by immunoSEQ multiplex PCR, yet TCRdb's version contains in-frame clones alone and is incomplete. This sample has around 23,000 clones, with approximately 80% found just once. Study findings and constraints: Partial responders treated at 0.1-3.0 mg/kg exhibited clonal expansion among the lowest measured.

The germline V gene has CDR1 PRHDT and CDR2 FYEKMQ (reference sequence). The CDR3 contains 15 residues. With 4 bases clipped from V and 1 base from J, the junction kept 2 bases outside the gene matches. The chain joins TRBV13 to TRBJ2-2, with 8 bases identical to TRBD1. The specimen was CD4+ or CD8+ T cells sorted from blood, collected in a trial of the OX40 agonist ivuxolimab. This clonotype originated in an adult with an advanced solid tumor such as melanoma, head and neck, liver or kidney cancer. CDR3 sequence reads: CASSSGTGNTGELFF. CDR3 in DNA: TGTGCCAGCAGCTCAGGGACAGGGAACACCGGGGAGCTGTTTTTT.